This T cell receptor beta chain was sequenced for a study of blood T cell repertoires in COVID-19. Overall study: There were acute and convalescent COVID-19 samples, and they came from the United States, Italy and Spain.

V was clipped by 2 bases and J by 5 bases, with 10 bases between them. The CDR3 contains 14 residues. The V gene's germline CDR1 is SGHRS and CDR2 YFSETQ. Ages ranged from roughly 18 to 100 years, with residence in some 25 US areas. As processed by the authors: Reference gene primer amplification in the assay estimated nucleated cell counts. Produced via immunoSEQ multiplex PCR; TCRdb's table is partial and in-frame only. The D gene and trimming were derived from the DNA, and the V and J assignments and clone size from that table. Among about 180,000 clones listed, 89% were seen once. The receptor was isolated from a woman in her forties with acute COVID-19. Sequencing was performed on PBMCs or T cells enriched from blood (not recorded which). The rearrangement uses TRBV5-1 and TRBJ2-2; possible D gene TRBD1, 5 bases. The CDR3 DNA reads TGCGCCAGCAGCTTCCGCCAGGGTACCGGGGAGCTGTTTTTT. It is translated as CASSFRQGTGELFF.